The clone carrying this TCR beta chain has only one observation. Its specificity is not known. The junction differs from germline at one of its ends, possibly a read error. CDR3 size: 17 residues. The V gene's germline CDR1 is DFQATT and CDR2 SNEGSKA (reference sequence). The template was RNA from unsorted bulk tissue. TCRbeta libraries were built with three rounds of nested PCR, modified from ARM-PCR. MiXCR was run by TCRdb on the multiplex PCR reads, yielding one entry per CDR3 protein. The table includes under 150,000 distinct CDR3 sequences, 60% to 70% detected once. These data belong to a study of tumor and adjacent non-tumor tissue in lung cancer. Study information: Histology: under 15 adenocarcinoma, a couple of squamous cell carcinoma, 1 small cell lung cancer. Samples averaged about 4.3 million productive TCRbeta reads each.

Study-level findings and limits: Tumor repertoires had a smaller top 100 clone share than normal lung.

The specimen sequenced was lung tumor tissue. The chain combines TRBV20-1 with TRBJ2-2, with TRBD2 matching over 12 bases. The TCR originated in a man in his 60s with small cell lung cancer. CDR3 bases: TGCAATGCTAGAGACCTGACTAGCGGGAGAGCTGGCGGGGAGCTGTTTTTT. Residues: CNARDLTSGRAGGELFF.